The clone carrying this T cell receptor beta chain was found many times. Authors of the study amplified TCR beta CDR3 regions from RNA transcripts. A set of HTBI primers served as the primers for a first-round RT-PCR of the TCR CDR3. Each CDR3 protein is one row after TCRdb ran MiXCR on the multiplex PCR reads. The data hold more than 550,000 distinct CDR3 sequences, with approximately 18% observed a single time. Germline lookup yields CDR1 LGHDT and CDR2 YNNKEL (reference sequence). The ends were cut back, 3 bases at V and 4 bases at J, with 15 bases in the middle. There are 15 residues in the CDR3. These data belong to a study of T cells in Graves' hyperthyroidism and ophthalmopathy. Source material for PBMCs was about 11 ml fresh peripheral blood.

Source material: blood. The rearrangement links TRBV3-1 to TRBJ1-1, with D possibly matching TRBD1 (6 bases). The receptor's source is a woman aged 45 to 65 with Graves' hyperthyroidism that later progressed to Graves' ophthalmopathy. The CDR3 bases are TGTGCCAGCAGCCACCATACACAGGGATCCACTGAAGCTTTCTTT. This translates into CASSHHTQGSTEAFF.